Listed below are T cell receptor beta chains from one sample, sequenced in a study of cytotoxic CD8 clonotypes in ibrutinib-treated CLL. The method was immunoSEQ multiplex PCR; TCRdb's version includes in-frame clones alone and lacks a portion of them. This sample yields about 330,000 clones, of which approximately 67% are seen a single time; just under 6.5% belongs to the top ten. This material consisted of PBMCs, taken after 36 months of ibrutinib treatment. The source is a human donor with chronic lymphocytic leukemia. Both conserved end residues are part of each CDR3. A D gene is named only where the DNA matches it firmly. The size entry is marked missing in some rows and otherwise reads once, few, many or a size class.

TRBJ1-6 . . TRBV4-1 CASSQSPLNSPLHF TGCGCCAGCAGCCAATCCCCACTAAATTCACCCCTCCACTTT
TRBJ1-3 . . TRBV5-6 CASSLALWRGGNTIYF TGTGCCAGCAGCTTGGCATTGTGGAGGGGAGGAAACACCATATATTTT
TRBJ1-4 . TRBD1 TRBV29-1 CSVGQGSREKLFF TGCAGCGTGGGACAGGGGAGCCGGGAAAAACTGTTTTTT
TRBJ1-2 . . TRBV10-3 CAISAVGFSRAYGYTF TGTGCCATCAGTGCCGTGGGCTTTAGTAGAGCCTATGGCTACACCTTC
TRBJ2-7 . TRBD1 TRBV6-5 CASRRGQGYEQYF TGTGCCAGCAGAAGGGGACAGGGCTACGAGCAGTACTTC
TRBJ2-5 . . TRBV29-1 CSVGKTGRQTQYF TGCAGCGTTGGGAAAACAGGGCGACAGACCCAGTACTTC
TRBJ2-5 . TRBD1 TRBV29-1 CSVRTGLQETQYF TGCAGCGTCAGGACAGGGTTACAAGAGACCCAGTACTTC
TRBJ2-1 . . TRBV18 CASSPRLVNNEQFF TGTGCCAGCTCACCACGACTAGTTAACAATGAGCAGTTCTTC
TRBJ1-1 once . TRBV9 CASSGRGRNTEAFF TGTGCCAGCAGCGGAAGGGGGAGAAACACTGAAGCTTTCTTT
TRBJ2-7 . . TRBV27 CASSLIGSGEQYF TGTGCCAGCAGTTTAATTGGGAGCGGCGAGCAGTACTTC
TRBJ2-7 few . TRBV28 CASSLPQGPEQYF TGTGCCAGCAGTTTACCCCAGGGCCCCGAGCAGTACTTC
TRBJ2-1 . TRBD1 TRBV4-1 CASSQGQGVNEQFF TGCGCCAGCAGCCAAGGTCAGGGGGTCAATGAGCAGTTCTTC
TRBJ2-1 . . TRBV5-6 CASSTDPGHHKSSYNEQFF TGTGCCAGCAGCACGGATCCGGGACACCATAAGAGCTCCTACAATGAGCAGTTCTTC
TRBJ2-1 . . TRBV29-1 CSVDDGPTHNEQFF TGCAGCGTTGACGACGGGCCAACCCACAATGAGCAGTTCTTC
TRBJ1-2 few . TRBV6-5 CASSYKQNYGYTF TGTGCCAGCAGTTACAAACAGAACTATGGCTACACCTTC
TRBJ1-1 . . TRBV29-1 CSAPEGWGTEAFF TGCAGCGCCCCAGAAGGATGGGGCACTGAAGCTTTCTTT
TRBJ1-1 . . TRBV15 CATSRDQRAFF TGTGCCACCAGCAGAGATCAGCGGGCTTTCTTT
TRBJ2-7 few . TRBV5-1 CASSLELAFDEQYF TGCGCCAGCAGCTTGGAACTAGCTTTCGACGAGCAGTACTTC
TRBJ1-1 . TRBD1 TRBV5-1 CASCLTGSNTEAFF TGCGCCAGCTGCTTGACAGGGTCGAACACTGAAGCTTTCTTT
TRBJ2-7 . TRBD2 TRBV5-6 CASSPTTGLVHEQYF TGTGCCAGCAGCCCCACGACCGGACTAGTGCACGAGCAGTACTTC
TRBJ2-7 . . TRBV5-6 CASSSGSSYEQYF TGTGCCAGCAGCTCAGGGAGCTCCTACGAGCAGTACTTC
TRBJ2-2 . . TRBV5-1 CASSPDVTGELFF TGCGCCAGCAGCCCGGACGTAACCGGGGAGCTGTTTTTT
TRBJ2-1 . TRBD2 TRBV6-1 CASTMAGGNEQFF TGTGCCAGCACCATGGCGGGGGGAAATGAGCAGTTCTTC
TRBJ2-1 once TRBD1 TRBV6-5 CASSYGQGGYNEQFF TGTGCCAGCAGTTACGGACAGGGGGGATACAATGAGCAGTTCTTC
TRBJ2-7 few . TRBV9 CASSVGADTYEQYF TGTGCCAGCAGCGTAGGGGCAGATACCTACGAGCAGTACTTC
TRBJ2-1 . TRBD2 TRBV4-3 CASSPTGLARNEQFF TGCGCCAGCAGCCCAACAGGACTAGCCCGCAATGAGCAGTTCTTC
TRBJ2-5 . TRBD1 TRBV29-1 CSVPDRVQETQYF TGCAGCGTACCGGACAGGGTTCAAGAGACCCAGTACTTC
TRBJ2-7 few . TRBV4-1 CASSHTTVSGYEQYF TGCGCCAGCAGCCACACGACAGTGAGTGGCTACGAGCAGTACTTC
TRBJ2-7 few . TRBV5-1 CASSLASTGEQYF TGCGCCAGCAGCTTGGCCTCCACGGGGGAGCAGTACTTC
TRBJ1-1 . TRBD1 TRBV5-6 CASSLGTGANTEAFF TGTGCCAGCAGCTTGGGGACAGGGGCCAACACTGAAGCTTTCTTT
TRBJ2-5 . TRBD2 TRBV12-5 CASGLGTSGPRGTQYF TGTGCTAGTGGTTTGGGGACTAGCGGGCCCCGGGGGACCCAGTACTTC
TRBJ2-2 few TRBD1 TRBV5-1 CASTQGANTGELFF TGCGCCAGCACCCAGGGGGCGAACACCGGGGAGCTGTTTTTT
TRBJ2-2 . TRBD2 TRBV29-1 CSVEGLAGGNTGELFF TGCAGCGTTGAAGGCCTAGCGGGAGGGAACACCGGGGAGCTGTTTTTT
TRBJ1-5 . . TRBV2 CASSDYSNQPQHF TGTGCCAGCAGTGATTATAGCAATCAGCCCCAGCATTTT
TRBJ2-7 few . TRBV27 CASSLYGNYEQYF TGTGCCAGCAGTTTATACGGGAACTACGAGCAGTACTTC
TRBJ2-7 . . TRBV6-5 CASSYSSRSYEQYF TGTGCCAGCAGTTACTCGAGCAGGTCCTACGAGCAGTACTTC
TRBJ2-3 few TRBD1 TRBV14 CASSRRTGSTDTQYF TGTGCCAGCAGCCGGAGGACAGGTAGCACAGATACGCAGTATTTT